These T cell receptor beta chains were read from a single sample in a study of PD-1 blockade in classical Hodgkin lymphoma. The repertoire was sequenced with immunoSEQ multiplex PCR; TCRdb's copy has only in-frame clones and lacks some. The sample yields approximately 25,000 clones, 81% seen once. Sequences were derived from peripheral blood mononuclear cells (PBMCs), sampled before the second cycle of nivolumab. All receptors come from a human donor with classical Hodgkin lymphoma. CDR3s include the opening cysteine and the closing phenylalanine or tryptophan. The D gene is left open where the match is weak. Only some rows state a clone size, as once, few, many or a class for expanded clones.

j_gene: TRBJ2-7; d_gene: .; v_gene: TRBV13; abundance: .; CDR3nt: TGTGCCAGCAGCGGTTCTAGTTCGTTGGACTACGAGCAGTACTTC; CDR3aa: CASSGSSSLDYEQYF
j_gene: TRBJ1-1; d_gene: .; v_gene: TRBV2; abundance: few; CDR3nt: TGTGCCAGCAGTGAGGAGGCAACGAACACTGAAGCTTTCTTT; CDR3aa: CASSEEATNTEAFF
j_gene: TRBJ2-7; d_gene: TRBD1; v_gene: TRBV11-2; abundance: .; CDR3nt: TGTGCCAGCAGAATAATGGGACAGAGCTCCTACGAGCAGTACTTC; CDR3aa: CASRIMGQSSYEQYF
j_gene: TRBJ2-5; d_gene: TRBD2; v_gene: TRBV18; abundance: .; CDR3nt: TGTGCCAGCTCCATACGACTAAGCGGGGGTTCCGAGACCCAGTACTTC; CDR3aa: CASSIRLSGGSETQYF
j_gene: TRBJ2-1; d_gene: .; v_gene: TRBV6-1; abundance: .; CDR3nt: TGTGCCAGCAGTGCCGAGCGAGCGGCGTCCTACAATGAGCAGTTCTTC; CDR3aa: CASSAERAASYNEQFF
j_gene: TRBJ1-5; d_gene: .; v_gene: TRBV2; abundance: .; CDR3nt: TGTGCCAGCAGTGAAAGGGCCCTTAATCAGCCCCAGCATTTT; CDR3aa: CASSERALNQPQHF
j_gene: TRBJ2-1; d_gene: TRBD1; v_gene: TRBV19; abundance: .; CDR3nt: TGTGCCAGTAGTATTCCGGGGGACAGGCCCTACAATGAGCAGTTCTTC; CDR3aa: CASSIPGDRPYNEQFF
j_gene: TRBJ2-3; d_gene: TRBD1; v_gene: TRBV29-1; abundance: .; CDR3nt: TGCAGCGTCCCGGGACAGGGATTTTCGGATACGCAGTATTTT; CDR3aa: CSVPGQGFSDTQYF
j_gene: TRBJ1-2; d_gene: .; v_gene: TRBV2; abundance: .; CDR3nt: TGTGCCAGCAGTGCGGGGGCCTATGGCTACACCTTC; CDR3aa: CASSAGAYGYTF
j_gene: TRBJ2-1; d_gene: TRBD2; v_gene: TRBV6-1; abundance: once; CDR3nt: TGTGCCAGCAGTGAATTGACTAGCGGGAACAATGAGCAGTTCTTC; CDR3aa: CASSELTSGNNEQFF
j_gene: TRBJ2-5; d_gene: TRBD1; v_gene: TRBV19; abundance: once; CDR3nt: TGTGCCAGTAGTCTGGGGACAGGGGGCAGGGAGACCCAGTACTTC; CDR3aa: CASSLGTGGRETQYF
j_gene: TRBJ1-2; d_gene: .; v_gene: TRBV2; abundance: .; CDR3nt: TGTGCCAGCAGTAGGGGCGGCGGGATCTATCGCGCCAAATATGGCTACACCTTC; CDR3aa: CASSRGGGIYRAKYGYTF
j_gene: TRBJ1-1; d_gene: .; v_gene: TRBV7-6; abundance: .; CDR3nt: TGTGCCAGCAGCCCCAGACAGATGATGAACACTGAAGCTTTCTTT; CDR3aa: CASSPRQMMNTEAFF
j_gene: TRBJ1-1; d_gene: .; v_gene: TRBV28; abundance: .; CDR3nt: TGTGCCAGCAGTTTATTCGACAGAAAAAACACTGAAGCTTTCTTT; CDR3aa: CASSLFDRKNTEAFF
j_gene: TRBJ2-7; d_gene: TRBD2; v_gene: TRBV11-2; abundance: .; CDR3nt: TGTGCCAGCAGCTTAGTAGCTAGCGGGGTCACCTACGAGCAGTACTTC; CDR3aa: CASSLVASGVTYEQYF
j_gene: TRBJ2-7; d_gene: .; v_gene: TRBV6-5; abundance: .; CDR3nt: TGTGCCAGCAGTACTACTAGAACAACCTACGAGCAGTACTTC; CDR3aa: CASSTTRTTYEQYF
j_gene: TRBJ2-7; d_gene: .; v_gene: TRBV7-9; abundance: .; CDR3nt: TGTGCCAGCAGCTTAGGATCCAGGACCTACGAGCAGTACTTC; CDR3aa: CASSLGSRTYEQYF
j_gene: TRBJ2-6; d_gene: .; v_gene: TRBV7-9; abundance: .; CDR3nt: TGTGCCAGCAGCTTAGTGCAGGGCCTCGTCTCTGGGGCCAACGTCCTGACTTTC; CDR3aa: CASSLVQGLVSGANVLTF
j_gene: TRBJ2-5; d_gene: TRBD2; v_gene: TRBV7-9; abundance: .; CDR3nt: TGTGCCAGCAGCTTAGGGGTAGCGGGGTACCAAGAGACCCAGTACTTC; CDR3aa: CASSLGVAGYQETQYF
j_gene: TRBJ1-1; d_gene: TRBD1; v_gene: TRBV2; abundance: .; CDR3nt: TGTGCCGTAACAGGGGCCCCATTGAACACTGAAGCTTTCTTT; CDR3aa: CAVTGAPLNTEAFF
j_gene: TRBJ1-2; d_gene: .; v_gene: TRBV27; abundance: .; CDR3nt: TGTGCCAGCAGTCCAGGGAGGGGCGGCTACACCTTC; CDR3aa: CASSPGRGGYTF
j_gene: TRBJ2-3; d_gene: TRBD2; v_gene: TRBV2; abundance: .; CDR3nt: TGTGCCAGCAGCATGCCAAGAGCCGGGACTAGCGGGAGGGCCCGCACAGATACGCAGTATTTT; CDR3aa: CASSMPRAGTSGRARTDTQYF